The sequence of this TCR beta chain was determined in a study of T-cell reconstitution after alpha-beta-depleted transplantation in children. The CDR3 contains 19 residues. Germline loops: CDR1 DFQATT, CDR2 SNEGSKA (reference sequence). The V and J ends lost 2 bases and 5 bases, in that order; junction bases with no gene match: 17. This clonotype has ten or more counts. Construction of the TCRbeta library involved unique molecular identifiers. TCRdb redid the calling of the PCR reads with MiXCR, one entry per CDR3 protein. Of about 200,000 distinct CDR3 sequences listed, 13% to 15% are singletons. This sequence was found in a human donor who donated a stem cell graft to a child with acute lymphoblastic leukemia. The chain carries TRBV20-1 and TRBJ2-1; 11 bases fit TRBD2. The sequences come from PBMCs from the stem cell graft donor, collected from the stem cell graft. In nucleotides, the CDR3 is TGCAGTGCTAGACCAAGTTTTACTAGCGGGAGTTACGTCCACAATGAGCAGTTCTTC. Residues: CSARPSFTSGSYVHNEQFF.